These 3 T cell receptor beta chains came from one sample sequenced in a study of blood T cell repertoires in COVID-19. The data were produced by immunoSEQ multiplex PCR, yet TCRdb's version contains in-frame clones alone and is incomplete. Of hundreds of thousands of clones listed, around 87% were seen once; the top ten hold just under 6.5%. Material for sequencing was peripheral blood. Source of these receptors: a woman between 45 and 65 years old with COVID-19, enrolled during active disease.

CDR3 region: CASSLAGGRGGELFF. The CDR3 nucleotides are TGTGCCAGCAGCTTAGCGGGAGGACGGGGCGGGGAGCTGTTTTTT. The gene calls are TRBV3-1 (or the pseudogene TRBV3-2) and TRBJ2-2; 10 bases agree with TRBD2. This CDR3 has 15 residues. CDR1 LGHDT and CDR2 YNNKEL come from the germline V gene (reference sequence). Losses at the gene ends were 5 bases for V and 7 bases for J; bases not matched to a gene: 7.

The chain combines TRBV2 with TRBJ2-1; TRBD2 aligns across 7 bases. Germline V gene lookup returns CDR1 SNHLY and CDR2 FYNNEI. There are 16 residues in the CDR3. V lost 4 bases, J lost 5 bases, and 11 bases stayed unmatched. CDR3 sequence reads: CASSALLAGVDNEQFF. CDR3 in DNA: TGTGCCAGCAGTGCCCTACTCGCGGGAGTAGACAATGAGCAGTTCTTC.

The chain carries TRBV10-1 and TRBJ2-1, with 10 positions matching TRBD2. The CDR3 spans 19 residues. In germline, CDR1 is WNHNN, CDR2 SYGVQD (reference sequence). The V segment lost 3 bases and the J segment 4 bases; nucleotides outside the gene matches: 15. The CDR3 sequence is CASSDISSSGSGIYNEQFF. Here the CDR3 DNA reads TGCGCCAGCAGTGATATATCCTCTAGCGGGAGTGGTATTTACAATGAGCAGTTCTTC.